One and the same sample provided the 10 T cell receptor beta chains below, sequenced in a study of response to subunit inactivated influenza vaccine. A single record per CDR3 protein comes from TCRdb applying MiXCR to the RT-PCR reads. This table has hundreds of thousands of distinct CDR3 sequences, approximately 15% appearing once. Source: CD4+ T cells sorted from PBMCs, taken roughly 24 months after vaccination. The source of these receptors is a man between 50 and 75 years old who received an inactivated influenza vaccine.

This clonotype has more than one count but fewer than ten. The rearrangement links TRBV6-5 to TRBJ1-2; D uncertain. V dropped 4 bases and J dropped 1 base, with 10 bases sitting between them. The CDR3 sequence is 14 residues long. From germline, CDR1 is MNHEY and CDR2 SVGAGI. CDR3 in DNA: TGTGCCAGCAGTTCGGGCGGCTATAACTATGGCTACACCTTC. Translating it yields CASSSGGYNYGYTF.

V gene TRBV4-2 combines with J gene TRBJ2-3; TRBD1 might be the D (5 bases). Germline CDR1 reads LGHNA; CDR2 reads YNFKEQ. CDR3 size: 15 residues. V was pared by 4 bases and J by 1 base, with 12 bases between. CDR3 sequence (DNA): TGTGCCAGCAGCCCCTGGGGCCTAGGCACAGATACGCAGTATTTT. Translated: CASSPWGLGTDTQYF.

Only a few counts were recorded for this clonotype. The rearrangement links TRBV2 to TRBJ2-6; D possibly corresponds to TRBD2 (6 bases). CDR1 is SNHLY, CDR2 FYNNEI, per germline. V was trimmed by 3 bases and J by 0 bases, leaving 12 bases between them. The CDR3 is 17 residues long. The CDR3 region is CASSDEGGSSGANVLTF. The CDR3 DNA is TGTGCCAGCAGTGACGAGGGAGGCTCCTCTGGGGCCAACGTCCTGACTTTC.

The chain joins TRBV11-2 to TRBJ2-1, with D perhaps TRBD1 (5 bases). Germline CDR1 reads SGHAT; CDR2 reads FQNNGV. CDR3 size: 15 residues. The V and J ends lost 2 bases and 7 bases respectively, with 15 bases between them. CDR3 protein: CASSLRQGGRNEQFF. The CDR3 coding sequence is TGTGCCAGCAGCTTACGTCAGGGTGGTAGAAATGAGCAGTTCTTC.

The chain links TRBV5-1 to TRBJ2-7; no clear D. This CDR3 has 14 amino acids. V was trimmed by 4 bases and J by 2 bases, leaving 13 bases between them. Per the germline V gene, CDR1 is SGHRS and CDR2 is YFSETQ. In DNA, the CDR3 is TGCGCCAGCAGCCCGAGGACCGCTGCCTACGAGCAGTACTTC. The encoded protein is CASSPRTAAYEQYF. Full variable domain (missing parts from reference TRBV5-1 and TRBJ2-7): KAGVTQTPRYLIKTRGQQVTLSCSPISGHRSVSWYQQTPGQGLQFLFEYFSETQRNKGNFPGRFSGRQFSNSRSEMNVSTLELGDSALYLCASSPRTAAYEQYFGPGTRLTVT.

The chain links TRBV4-1 to TRBJ2-2, with D possibly matching TRBD1 (6 bases). Germline values: CDR1 MGHRA, CDR2 YSYEKL. V lost 3 bases to trimming and J lost 6 bases, with 11 bases between them. The CDR3 contains 14 residues. The CDR3 sequence: CASSQAGVAGELFF. CDR3 in DNA: TGCGCCAGCAGCCAGGCAGGGGTGGCCGGGGAGCTGTTTTTT.

For the CDR3, the DNA is TGTGCCAGCAGCCAAGATTGGGGGAACGGGGAGCTGTTTTTT. Its translation is CASSQDWGNGELFF. The chain joins TRBV14 to TRBJ2-2, with D possibly called TRBD1 or TRBD2 (5 bases each). With 0 bases removed from V and 7 bases from J, the gap between germline ends came to 9 bases. From germline, CDR1 is SGHDN and CDR2 FVKESK. This CDR3 is 14 amino acids long.

The rearrangement joins TRBV5-1 to TRBJ2-3, with no clear D. V was shortened by 1 base and J by 2 bases, with 5 bases between the two germline ends. CDR1 and CDR2 from the germline V gene are SGHRS and YFSETQ. The CDR3 has 13 residues. The CDR3 DNA follows: TGCGCCAGCAGCTTGACCATCACAGATACGCAGTATTTT. It is translated as CASSLTITDTQYF.

The gene calls are TRBV7-2 and TRBJ2-7, with unresolved D. Trimming shortened V by 4 bases and J by 1 base, and 17 bases separated the two germline ends. Germline V lookup: CDR1 SGHTA, CDR2 FQGNSA. The CDR3 contains 16 residues. The DNA for the CDR3 is TGTGCCAGCAGCTCTAACCTAGTGTGGCGTTCCTACGAGCAGTACTTC. This encodes CASSSNLVWRSYEQYF.

The chain links TRBV24-1 to TRBJ2-1; 7 bases are a match to TRBD2. The CDR3 sequence is 14 residues long. Germline CDR1 reads KGHDR; CDR2 reads SFDVKD. V was pared by 3 bases and J by 8 bases, with 6 bases of the junction left unmatched. The CDR3 bases are TGTGCCACCAGTGATCGGGGGGAGAGCCATGAGCAGTTCTTC. It yields the protein CATSDRGESHEQFF.